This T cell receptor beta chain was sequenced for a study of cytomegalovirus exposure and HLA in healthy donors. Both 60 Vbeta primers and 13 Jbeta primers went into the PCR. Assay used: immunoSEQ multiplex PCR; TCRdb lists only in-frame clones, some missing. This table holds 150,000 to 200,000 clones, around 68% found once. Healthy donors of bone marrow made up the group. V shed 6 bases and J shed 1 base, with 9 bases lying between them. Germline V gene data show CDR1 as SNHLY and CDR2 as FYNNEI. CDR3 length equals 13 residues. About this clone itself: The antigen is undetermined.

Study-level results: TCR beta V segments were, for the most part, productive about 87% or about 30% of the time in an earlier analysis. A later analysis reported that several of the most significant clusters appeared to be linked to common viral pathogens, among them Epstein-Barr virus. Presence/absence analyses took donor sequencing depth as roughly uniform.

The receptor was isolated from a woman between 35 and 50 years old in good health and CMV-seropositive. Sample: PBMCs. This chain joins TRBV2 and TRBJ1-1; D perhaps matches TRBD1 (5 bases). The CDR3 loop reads CASRQETNTEAFF. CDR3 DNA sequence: TGTGCCAGCAGACAGGAGACGAACACTGAAGCTTTCTTT. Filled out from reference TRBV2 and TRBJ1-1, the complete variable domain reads EPEVTQTPSHQVTQMGQEVILRCVPISNHLYFYWYRQILGQKVEFLVSFYNNEISEKSEIFDDQFSVERPDGSNFTLKIRSTKLEDSAMYFCASRQETNTEAFFGQGTRLTVV.